The rows below give T cell receptor beta chains drawn from one sample of a study of cytomegalovirus exposure and HLA in healthy donors. Method: immunoSEQ multiplex PCR; TCRdb's copy keeps in-frame clones and lacks some. The data show tens of thousands of clones, about 78% seen once. The sequencing input was PBMCs. The receptors stem from a man aged 18-30 years in good health and CMV-seronegative. Both conserved end residues are part of each CDR3. D genes are given only for firm matches. Clone size is stated in some rows and not others, as once, few, many or a class when expanded.

>TRBJ2-1|NA|TRBV5-1|TRBD1
CASSSDRGRWYNEQFF
TGCGCCAGCAGCTCGGACAGGGGAAGATGGTACAATGAGCAGTTCTTC
>TRBJ2-2|NA|TRBV4-3|NA
CASSRYGTPHTGELFF
TGCGCCAGCAGCCGCTACGGGACACCGCACACCGGGGAGCTGTTTTTT
>TRBJ2-1|NA|TRBV7-8|NA
CASSLEEIVVSNEQFF
TGTGCCAGCAGCTTAGAGGAGATAGTCGTATCCAATGAGCAGTTCTTC
>TRBJ2-3|NA|TRBV28|NA
CASSLNGVTDTQYF
TGTGCCAGCAGTTTAAACGGGGTCACAGATACGCAGTATTTT
>TRBJ1-3|NA|TRBV5-1|NA
CASSLGRGATGNTIYF
TGCGCCAGCAGCTTGGGACGGGGGGCGACTGGAAACACCATATATTTT
>TRBJ1-6|NA|TRBV6-5|NA
CASSYGGASPLHF
TGTGCCAGCAGTTACGGCGGGGCCTCACCCCTCCACTTT
>TRBJ1-4|NA|TRBV9|TRBD1
CASSVAGDREGSEKLFF
TGTGCCAGCAGCGTAGCGGGGGACAGGGAGGGGAGTGAAAAACTGTTTTTT
>TRBJ1-1|NA|TRBV7-8|NA
CASSFQTAPVNTEAFF
TGTGCCAGCAGCTTTCAGACAGCACCTGTGAACACTGAAGCTTTCTTT
>TRBJ1-6|NA|TRBV7-2|TRBD1
CASSLIGQGNSPLHF
TGTGCCAGCAGCTTAATAGGACAGGGTAATTCACCCCTCCACTTT
>TRBJ1-2|NA|TRBV4-1|NA
CASSQEGSYGYTF
TGCGCCAGCAGCCAAGAGGGCAGCTATGGCTACACCTTC
>TRBJ1-2|few|TRBV7-6|NA
CASSLGTELINYGYTF
TGTGCCAGCAGCTTAGGGACAGAACTCATTAACTATGGCTACACCTTC
>TRBJ2-2|few|TRBV14|NA
CASSQFRRGELFF
TGTGCCAGCAGCCAATTTCGGAGAGGGGAGCTGTTTTTT
>TRBJ2-1|NA|TRBV2|TRBD1
CASSGDRVGNEQFF
TGTGCCAGCAGTGGGGACAGGGTAGGAAATGAGCAGTTCTTC
>TRBJ1-3|NA|TRBV7-8|NA
CASSSGVSGNTIYF
TGTGCCAGCAGCTCAGGGGTATCTGGAAACACCATATATTTT
>TRBJ1-3|few|TRBV5-1|NA
CASSFGGAAGNTIYF
TGCGCCAGCAGCTTCGGGGGAGCAGCTGGAAACACCATATATTTT
>TRBJ1-1|NA|TRBV11-3|NA
CASSLVSGGGTEAFF
TGTGCCAGCAGCTTAGTGAGCGGGGGTGGCACTGAAGCTTTCTTT